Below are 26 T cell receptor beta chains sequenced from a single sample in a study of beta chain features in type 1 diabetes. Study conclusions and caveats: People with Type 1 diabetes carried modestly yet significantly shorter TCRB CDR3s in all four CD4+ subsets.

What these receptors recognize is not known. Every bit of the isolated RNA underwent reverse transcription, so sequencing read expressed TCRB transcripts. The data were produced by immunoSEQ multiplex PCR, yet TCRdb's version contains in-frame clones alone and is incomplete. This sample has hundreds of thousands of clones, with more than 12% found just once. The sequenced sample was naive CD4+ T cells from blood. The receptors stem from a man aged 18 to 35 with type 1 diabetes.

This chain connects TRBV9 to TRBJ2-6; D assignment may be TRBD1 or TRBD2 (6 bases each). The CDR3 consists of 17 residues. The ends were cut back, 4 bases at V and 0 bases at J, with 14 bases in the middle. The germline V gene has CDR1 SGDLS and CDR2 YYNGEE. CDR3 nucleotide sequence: TGTGCCAGCAGCCCACGAGGGGGGCCCTCTGGGGCCAACGTCCTGACTTTC. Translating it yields CASSPRGGPSGANVLTF.

DNA for the CDR3: TGTGCCTGGAGCCCGGGCCAACTCATGAACACTGAAGCTTTCTTT. Translating gives CAWSPGQLMNTEAFF. The genes are TRBV30 and TRBJ1-1; D not certain. The CDR3 has 15 residues. V was pared by 3 bases and J by 0 bases, with 14 bases between. Germline CDR1 reads GTSNPN; CDR2 reads SVGIG (reference sequence). Together with reference TRBV30 and TRBJ1-1, the CDR3 gives the full variable domain: SQTIHQWPATLVQPVGSPLSLECTVEGTSNPNLYWYRQAAGRGLQLLFYSVGIGQISSEVPQNLSASRPQDRQFILSSKKLLLSDSGFYLCAWSPGQLMNTEAFFGQGTRLTVV.

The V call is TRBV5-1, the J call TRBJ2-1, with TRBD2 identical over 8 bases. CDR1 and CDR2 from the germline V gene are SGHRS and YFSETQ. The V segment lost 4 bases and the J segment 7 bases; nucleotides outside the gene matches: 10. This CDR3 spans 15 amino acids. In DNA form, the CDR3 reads TGCGCCAGCAGCCCCCTGACTAGCGTAGGGAATGAGCAGTTCTTC. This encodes CASSPLTSVGNEQFF.

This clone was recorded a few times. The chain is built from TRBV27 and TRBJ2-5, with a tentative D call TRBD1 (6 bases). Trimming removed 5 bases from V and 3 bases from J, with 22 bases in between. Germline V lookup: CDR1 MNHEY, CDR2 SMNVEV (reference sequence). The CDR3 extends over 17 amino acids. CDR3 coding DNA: TGTGCCAGCAGTACCGGATCCGGACAGACGTTAAAAGAGACCCAGTACTTC. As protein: CASSTGSGQTLKETQYF.

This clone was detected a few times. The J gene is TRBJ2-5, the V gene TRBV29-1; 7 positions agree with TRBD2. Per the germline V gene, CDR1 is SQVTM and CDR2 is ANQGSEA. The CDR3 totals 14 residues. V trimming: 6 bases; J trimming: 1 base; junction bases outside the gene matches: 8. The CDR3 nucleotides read TGCAGCGTCGGGGGGAGTGGGGCCCAAGAGACCCAGTACTTC. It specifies CSVGGSGAQETQYF.

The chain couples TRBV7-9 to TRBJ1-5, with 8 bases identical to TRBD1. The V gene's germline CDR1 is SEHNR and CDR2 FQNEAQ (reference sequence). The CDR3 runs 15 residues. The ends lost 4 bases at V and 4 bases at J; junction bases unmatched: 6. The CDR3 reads CASSSDRVENQPQHF. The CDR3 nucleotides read TGTGCCAGCAGCTCGGACAGGGTAGAAAATCAGCCCCAGCATTTT.

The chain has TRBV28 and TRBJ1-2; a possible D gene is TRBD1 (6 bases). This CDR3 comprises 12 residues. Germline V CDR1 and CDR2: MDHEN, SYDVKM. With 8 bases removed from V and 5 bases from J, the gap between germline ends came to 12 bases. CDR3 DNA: TGTGCCAGCGGCCTTACAGGGTATGGCTACACCTTC. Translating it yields CASGLTGYGYTF.

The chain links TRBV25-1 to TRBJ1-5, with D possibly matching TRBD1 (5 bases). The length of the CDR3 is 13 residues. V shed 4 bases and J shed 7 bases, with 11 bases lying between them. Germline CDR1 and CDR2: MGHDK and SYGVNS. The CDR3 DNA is TGTGCCAGCAGTGGTATAGGGGAACAGCCCCAGCATTTT. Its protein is CASSGIGEQPQHF.

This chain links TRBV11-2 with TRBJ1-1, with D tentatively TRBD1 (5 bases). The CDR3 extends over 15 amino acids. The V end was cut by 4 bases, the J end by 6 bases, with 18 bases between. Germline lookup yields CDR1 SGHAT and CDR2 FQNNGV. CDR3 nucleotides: TGTGCCAGCAGCTCTCGAATAAGGGACGGGGCTGAAGCTTTCTTT. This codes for CASSSRIRDGAEAFF.

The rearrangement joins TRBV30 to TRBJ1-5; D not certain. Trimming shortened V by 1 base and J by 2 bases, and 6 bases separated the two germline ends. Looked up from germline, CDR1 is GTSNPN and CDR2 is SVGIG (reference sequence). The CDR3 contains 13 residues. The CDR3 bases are TGTGCCTGGAGTGGGAACGGCAATCAGCCCCAGCATTTT. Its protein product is CAWSGNGNQPQHF.

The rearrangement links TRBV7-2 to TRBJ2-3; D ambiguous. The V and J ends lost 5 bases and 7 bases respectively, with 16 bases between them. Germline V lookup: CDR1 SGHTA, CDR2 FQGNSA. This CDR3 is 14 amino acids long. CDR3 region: CASSNPSLINTQYF. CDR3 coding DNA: TGTGCCAGCAGCAACCCCTCCCTCATTAATACGCAGTATTTT.

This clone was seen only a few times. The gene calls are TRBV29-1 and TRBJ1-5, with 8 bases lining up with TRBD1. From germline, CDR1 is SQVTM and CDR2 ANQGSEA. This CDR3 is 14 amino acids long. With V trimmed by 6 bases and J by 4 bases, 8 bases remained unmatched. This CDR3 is CSVKTGDLNQPQHF. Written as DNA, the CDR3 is TGCAGCGTGAAGACAGGGGATCTGAATCAGCCCCAGCATTTT.

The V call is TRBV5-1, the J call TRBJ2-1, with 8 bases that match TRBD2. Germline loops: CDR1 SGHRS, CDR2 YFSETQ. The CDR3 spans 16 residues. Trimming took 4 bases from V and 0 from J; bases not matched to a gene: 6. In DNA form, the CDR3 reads TGCGCCAGCAGCCCCAATAGCGGGAACTCCTACAATGAGCAGTTCTTC. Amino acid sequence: CASSPNSGNSYNEQFF.

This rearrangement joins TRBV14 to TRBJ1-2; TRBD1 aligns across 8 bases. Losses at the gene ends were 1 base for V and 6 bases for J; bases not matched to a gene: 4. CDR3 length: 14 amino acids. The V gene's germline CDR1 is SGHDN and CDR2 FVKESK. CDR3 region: CASSQGTGNNGYTF. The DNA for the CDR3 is TGTGCCAGCAGCCAAGGGACAGGGAATAATGGCTACACCTTC.

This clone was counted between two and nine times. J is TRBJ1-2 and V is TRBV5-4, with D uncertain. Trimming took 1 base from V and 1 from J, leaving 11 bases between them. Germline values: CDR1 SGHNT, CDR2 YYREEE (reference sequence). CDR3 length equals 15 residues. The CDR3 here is CASSLNGNSNYGYTF. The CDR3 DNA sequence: TGTGCCAGCAGCTTGAATGGGAACAGTAACTATGGCTACACCTTC.

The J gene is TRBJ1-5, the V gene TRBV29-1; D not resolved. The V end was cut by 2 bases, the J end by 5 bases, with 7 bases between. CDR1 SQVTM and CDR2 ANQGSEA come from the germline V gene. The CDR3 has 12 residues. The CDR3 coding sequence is TGCAGCGTTGAAACGGGAGATCAGCCCCAGCATTTT. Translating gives CSVETGDQPQHF.

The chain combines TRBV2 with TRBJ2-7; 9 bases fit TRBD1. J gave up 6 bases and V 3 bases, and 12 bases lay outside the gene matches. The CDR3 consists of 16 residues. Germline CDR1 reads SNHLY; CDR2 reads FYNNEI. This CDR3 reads CASSDSLNRGLGEQYF. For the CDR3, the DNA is TGTGCCAGCAGTGATTCCTTAAACAGGGGGCTCGGCGAGCAGTACTTC.

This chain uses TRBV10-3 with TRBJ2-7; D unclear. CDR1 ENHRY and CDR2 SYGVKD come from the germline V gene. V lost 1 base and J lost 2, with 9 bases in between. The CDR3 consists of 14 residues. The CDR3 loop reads CAISEYGSPYEQYF. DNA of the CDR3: TGTGCCATCAGTGAGTATGGCAGTCCCTACGAGCAGTACTTC.

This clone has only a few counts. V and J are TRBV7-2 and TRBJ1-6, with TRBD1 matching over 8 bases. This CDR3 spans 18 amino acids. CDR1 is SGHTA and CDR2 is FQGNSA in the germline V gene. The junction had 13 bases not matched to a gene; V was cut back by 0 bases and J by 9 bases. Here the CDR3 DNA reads TGTGCCAGCAGCTTAGCGACCCGGACAGGGAGGCGGGCTTCACCCCTCCACTTT. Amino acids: CASSLATRTGRRASPLHF.

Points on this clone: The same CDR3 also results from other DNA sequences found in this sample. CDR3: CASSVAPGQGNEQYF. The CDR3 nucleotides read TGTGCCAGCAGCGTAGCTCCGGGACAGGGGAACGAGCAGTACTTC. The rearrangement joins TRBV9 to TRBJ2-7, with 10 nucleotides matching TRBD1. V dropped 0 bases and J dropped 5; count of bases not matched to a gene: 5. From germline, CDR1 is SGDLS and CDR2 YYNGEE. The length of the CDR3 is 15 residues. The whole variable domain, remainder taken from reference TRBV9 and TRBJ2-7, is DSGVTQTPKHLITATGQRVTLRCSPRSGDLSVYWYQQSLDQGLQFLIQYYNGEERAKGNILERFSAQQFPDLHSELNLSSLELGDSALYFCASSVAPGQGNEQYFGPGTRLTVT.

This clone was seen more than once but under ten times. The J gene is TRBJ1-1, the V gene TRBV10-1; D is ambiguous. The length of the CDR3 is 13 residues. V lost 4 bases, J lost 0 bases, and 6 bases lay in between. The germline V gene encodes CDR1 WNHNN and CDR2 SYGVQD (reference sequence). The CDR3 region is CASSVSLNTEAFF. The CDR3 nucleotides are TGCGCCAGCAGTGTCTCGCTGAACACTGAAGCTTTCTTT.

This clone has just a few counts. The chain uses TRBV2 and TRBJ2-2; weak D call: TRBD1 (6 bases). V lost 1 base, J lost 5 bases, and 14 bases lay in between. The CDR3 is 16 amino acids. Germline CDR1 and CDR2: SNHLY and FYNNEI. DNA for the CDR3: TGTGCCAGCAGTGAAGGAAGGACAGCGGTGACCGGGGAGCTGTTTTTT. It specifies CASSEGRTAVTGELFF.

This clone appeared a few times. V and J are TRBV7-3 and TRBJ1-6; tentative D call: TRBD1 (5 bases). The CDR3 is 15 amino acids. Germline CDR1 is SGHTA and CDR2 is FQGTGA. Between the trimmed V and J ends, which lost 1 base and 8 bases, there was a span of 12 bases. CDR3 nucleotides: TGTGCCAGCAGCTTAAGAGCGGGGACGGATTCACCCCTCCACTTT. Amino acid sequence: CASSLRAGTDSPLHF. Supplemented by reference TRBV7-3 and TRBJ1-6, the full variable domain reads GAGVSQTPSNKVTEKGKYVELRCDPISGHTALYWYRQSLGQGPEFLIYFQGTGAADDSGLPNDRFFAVRPEGSVSTLKIQRTERGDSAVYLCASSLRAGTDSPLHFGNGTRLTVT.

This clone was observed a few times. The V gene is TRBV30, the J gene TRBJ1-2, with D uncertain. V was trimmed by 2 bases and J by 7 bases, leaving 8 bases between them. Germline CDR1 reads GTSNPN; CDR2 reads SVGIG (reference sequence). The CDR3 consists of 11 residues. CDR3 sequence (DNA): TGTGCCTGGAGTAGGGTGTCTGGCTACACCTTC. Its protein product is CAWSRVSGYTF.

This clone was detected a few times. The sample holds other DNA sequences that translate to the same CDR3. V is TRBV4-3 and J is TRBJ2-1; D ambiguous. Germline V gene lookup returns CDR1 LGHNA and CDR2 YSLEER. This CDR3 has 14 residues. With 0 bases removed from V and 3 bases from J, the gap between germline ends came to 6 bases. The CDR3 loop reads CASSQDRSYNEQFF. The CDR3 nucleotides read TGCGCCAGCAGCCAAGATCGGAGCTACAATGAGCAGTTCTTC.

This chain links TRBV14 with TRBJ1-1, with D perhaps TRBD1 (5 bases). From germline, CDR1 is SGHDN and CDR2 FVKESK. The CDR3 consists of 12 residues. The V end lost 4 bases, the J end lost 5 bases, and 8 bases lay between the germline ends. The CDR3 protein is CASSLQGTEAFF. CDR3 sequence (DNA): TGTGCCAGCAGCCTCCAGGGTACTGAAGCTTTCTTT.